Listed here are 19 T cell receptor beta chains from one sample, sequenced in a study of blood T cells in healthy people across ages. A J-beta primer mix and a sample-barcoded 5' primer were used in a second PCR of roughly 7 to 12 cycles. TCRdb redid the calling of the 5' RACE reads with MiXCR, one entry per CDR3 protein. The table includes 550,000 to 800,000 distinct CDR3 sequences, about 30% detected once. Sequencing used blood. These receptors were taken from a woman at least 80 years old in good health.

The rearrangement joins TRBV12-3 or TRBV12-4 to TRBJ2-7, with 9 nucleotides matching TRBD1. V lost 6 bases and J lost 7; bases outside the gene matches: 4. The CDR3 runs to 12 residues. This CDR3 reads CASRQTGGEQYF. In DNA form, the CDR3 reads TGTGCCAGCAGACAGACAGGGGGGGAGCAGTACTTC.

This clonotype was recorded many times. The CDR3 loop is CATSGEGEQVHFNQPQHF. CDR3 coding DNA: TGTGCCACCAGCGGGGAGGGAGAACAGGTTCACTTCAATCAGCCCCAGCATTTT. This chain connects TRBV15 to TRBJ1-5; D possibly corresponds to TRBD1 (5 bases). The CDR3 spans 18 residues. CDR1 is LNHNV, CDR2 YYDKDF, per germline (reference sequence). V gave up 5 bases and J gave up 3 bases, with 23 bases separating them.

In this sample, this clonotype turned up many times. The rearrangement links TRBV20-1 to TRBJ2-3; 14 positions agree with TRBD2. The V gene's germline CDR1 is DFQATT and CDR2 SNEGSKA (reference sequence). The ends lost 2 bases at V and 1 base at J; junction bases unmatched: 5. This CDR3 is 17 amino acids long. CDR3 sequence (DNA): TGCAGTGCTAGACCAGGACTAGCGGGGGGCCGCACAGATACGCAGTATTTT. It specifies CSARPGLAGGRTDTQYF.

This clonotype was detected ten times or more. The V call is TRBV5-1, the J call TRBJ2-1; TRBD2 agrees at 10 bases. V shed 3 bases, J shed 8 bases, and the junction held 8 bases outside the gene matches. Germline CDR1 and CDR2: SGHRS and YFSETQ. The CDR3 sequence is 15 residues long. The CDR3 bases are TGCGCCAGCAGCTCCTCTAGCGGGGGAATCGATGAGCAGTTCTTC. This codes for CASSSSSGGIDEQFF.

This clonotype was seen more than once but under ten times. With a much larger clone just one base away, this may be a read error. The gene calls are TRBV5-6 and TRBJ2-5; possibly TRBD2 for D (5 bases). The CDR3 is 19 amino acids. V lost 0 bases and J lost 11, with 32 bases in between. Germline V lookup: CDR1 SGHDT, CDR2 YYEEEE. The CDR3 here is CASSLASPPPSRVWNEQYF. CDR3 nucleotide sequence: TGTGCCAGCAGCTTGGCCTCGCCACCTCCTAGCCGTGTGTGGAATGAGCAGTACTTC.

This clonotype was counted many times. V is TRBV5-1 and J is TRBJ2-3; D is unresolved. Trimming took off 4 bases at V and 4 bases at J, with 16 bases between the two ends. Per germline, CDR1 SGHRS and CDR2 YFSETQ. The CDR3 has 15 residues. In DNA form, the CDR3 reads TGCGCCAGCAGCCGGTCCGGTAACCCCCCAGATACGCAGTATTTT. Its translation is CASSRSGNPPDTQYF. Looking up the rest from reference TRBV5-1 and TRBJ2-3 gives the full variable domain: KAGVTQTPRYLIKTRGQQVTLSCSPISGHRSVSWYQQTPGQGLQFLFEYFSETQRNKGNFPGRFSGRQFSNSRSEMNVSTLELGDSALYLCASSRSGNPPDTQYFGPGTRLTVL.

V usage is TRBV29-1 and J usage is TRBJ2-7; D uncertain. Germline-derived CDR1 and CDR2 are SQVTM and ANQGSEA. Deletions cut 6 bases from V and 1 base from J, with 7 bases between. The CDR3 loop spans 11 amino acids. The CDR3 bases are TGCAGCGTGAAGCGATCCTACGAGCAGTACTTC. It encodes CSVKRSYEQYF.

With respect to this clonotype: This may be a read error, as it is one base from a much larger clone. The genes are TRBV24-1 and TRBJ2-7; either TRBD1 or TRBD2 may fit D (5 bases each). Germline assignment: CDR1 KGHDR and CDR2 SFDVKD. V was cut by 9 bases and J by 6 bases, with 14 bases left in between. The CDR3 totals 12 residues. CDR3 sequence (DNA): TGTGCCACCGGAATTGCGAGGGGCGAGCAGTACTTC. This translates into CATGIARGEQYF.

Regarding this clonotype: This may be a read error, as it is one base from a much larger clone. The gene calls are TRBV14 and TRBJ2-5, with 7 positions matching TRBD1. Near its end, the DNA agrees better with TRBJ2-1, so the J call may be wrong. Germline values: CDR1 SGHDN, CDR2 FVKESK. The length of the CDR3 is 16 residues. The CDR3 region has the DNA TGTGCCAGCAGCCAACGACAGGGCTATTACCAAGAGACCCAGTTCTTC. This codes for CASSQRQGYYQETQFF.

The gene calls are TRBV7-3 and TRBJ2-1; 8 bases are a match to TRBD1. The ends lost 4 bases at V and 9 bases at J; junction bases unmatched: 5. Looked up from germline, CDR1 is SGHTA and CDR2 is FQGTGA. CDR3 length: 13 amino acids. For the CDR3, the DNA is TGTGCCAGCAGCTCCCAGACAGGGGTTGAGCAGTTCTTC. Its translation: CASSSQTGVEQFF.

This clonotype was counted only a few times. This may be a read error, as it is one base from a much larger clone. In DNA form, the CDR3 reads TGTACCAGCAGCCCCGGGGAAGAGACCCAGTACTTC. This translates into CTSSPGEETQYF. This chain uses TRBV7-2 with TRBJ2-5; TRBD2 is a possible D gene (5 bases). V lost 5 bases to trimming and J lost 3 bases, with 7 bases between them. Germline values: CDR1 SGHTA, CDR2 FQGNSA. The CDR3 has 12 residues.

This clonotype came up many times. The V gene is TRBV7-2, the J gene TRBJ2-3, with D possibly TRBD2 on 6 matching bases. CDR1 is SGHTA and CDR2 is FQGNSA in the germline V gene. This CDR3 is 13 amino acids long. V gave up 6 bases and J gave up 6 bases, with 13 bases separating them. The CDR3 protein is CASSLPGGDTQYF. The CDR3 DNA follows: TGTGCCAGCAGTCTTCCTGGGGGGGATACGCAGTATTTT.

At least ten counts were recorded for this clonotype. The chain links TRBV12-3 or TRBV12-4 to TRBJ2-4; D may be TRBD1 or TRBD2 (6 bases each). The ends were cut back, 6 bases at V and 3 bases at J, with 15 bases in the middle. This CDR3 is 15 amino acids long. CDR3 sequence reads: CASSSYREDKNIQYF. CDR3 DNA: TGTGCCAGCAGCTCCTACAGGGAGGACAAAAACATTCAGTACTTC.

There are many counts of this clonotype. This chain uses TRBV24-1 with TRBJ2-3; D is undetermined. Germline V gives CDR1 KGHDR, CDR2 SFDVKD. The CDR3 has 12 residues. The V end was cut by 5 bases, the J end by 3 bases, with 5 bases between. The CDR3 DNA sequence: TGTGCCACCAGTGGTACAACAGATACGCAGTATTTT. This sequence encodes CATSGTTDTQYF.

This clonotype was observed a handful of times. CDR3 region: CASSYSRGTGELFF. DNA of the CDR3: TGTGCCAGCAGTTACTCTCGGGGGACCGGGGAGCTGTTTTTT. The gene calls are TRBV6-2 or TRBV6-3 and TRBJ2-2; tentative D call: TRBD2 (6 bases). V lost 0 bases to trimming and J lost 5 bases, with 7 bases between them. CDR3 size: 14 residues. CDR1 MNHEY and CDR2 SVGEGT come from the germline V gene.

This clonotype was found many times. The V and J genes are TRBV6-1 and TRBJ2-7, with TRBD2 as a possible D gene (6 bases). Germline CDR1 is MNHNS and CDR2 is SASEGT. V was clipped by 2 bases and J by 2 bases, with 16 bases between them. The CDR3 is 16 amino acids. The DNA of the CDR3 is TGTGCCAGCAGTGAAATTTCCTTGGGCGGGACCTACGAGCAGTACTTC. Its protein product is CASSEISLGGTYEQYF.

This clonotype was counted at least ten times. The V and J genes are TRBV20-1 and TRBJ2-5; D remains unclear. The CDR3 has 11 amino acids. V dropped 3 bases and J dropped 5 bases, with 7 bases sitting between them. Germline V gene lookup returns CDR1 DFQATT and CDR2 SNEGSKA (reference sequence). CDR3 DNA: TGCAGTGCTAGGCTCTTGGAGACCCAGTACTTC. Translated: CSARLLETQYF.

The V and J genes are TRBV5-1 and TRBJ1-1; no reliable D call. V was clipped by 0 bases and J by 6 bases, with 15 bases between them. The CDR3 contains 15 residues. Germline V CDR1 and CDR2: SGHRS, YFSETQ. The CDR3 spells CASSLVRGPSAEAFF. CDR3 DNA: TGCGCCAGCAGCTTGGTTAGAGGGCCAAGCGCTGAAGCTTTCTTT.

In DNA, the CDR3 is TGCGCCAGCAGCGACGGACTTTCCTACGAGCAGTACTTC. It codes for CASSDGLSYEQYF. The V call is TRBV5-1, the J call TRBJ2-7, with D maybe TRBD2 (5 bases). V dropped 4 bases and J dropped 1 base, with 9 bases sitting between them. The germline V gene encodes CDR1 SGHRS and CDR2 YFSETQ. The CDR3 extends over 13 amino acids.